This TCR beta chain was recovered during a study of blood T cell repertoires in COVID-19. About the research overall: Acute and convalescent COVID-19 samples came from the United States, Italy and Spain. The cDNA or gDNA used as material had been derived from T cells, B-cell-depleted T cells, or PBMCs.

As handled by the study authors: From reference gene primer amplification, estimates of nucleated cell counts were derived. Repertoires were generated with immunoSEQ multiplex PCR, while TCRdb's copy carries only in-frame clones and drops some. The V and J calls and clone size were taken over from that table, and D and trimming were inferred from the DNA. The table has roughly 7,300 clones, 75% to 90% seen once. V trimming: 5 bases; J trimming: 4 bases; junction bases outside the gene matches: 4. There are 15 residues in the CDR3. Germline V CDR1 and CDR2: ENHRY, SYGVKD. The receptor comes from a human donor in a cohort sampled during active COVID-19. The specimen was peripheral blood. The chain couples TRBV10-3 to TRBJ2-3; 12 bases map to TRBD2. CDR3 in amino acids: CAISPGTSGSDTQYF. In nucleotides, the CDR3 is TGTGCCATCAGTCCCGGGACTAGCGGGTCAGATACGCAGTATTTT.